The 29 T cell receptor beta chains below all came from one sample that was sequenced in a study of response to subunit inactivated influenza vaccine. Each CDR3 protein gets one entry after TCRdb re-called the RT-PCR reads with MiXCR. The sample consists of around 750,000 distinct CDR3 sequences, 21% of them appearing once. The specimen was PBMCs from blood, collected more than 4 days after vaccination. These receptors came from a man between 50 and 59 years old who received an inactivated influenza vaccine.

The chain joins TRBV3-1 to TRBJ1-1; 7 bases align to TRBD1. The germline V gene encodes CDR1 LGHDT and CDR2 YNNKEL (reference sequence). The trim removed 4 bases at V and 4 bases at J, leaving 9 bases unmatched. The CDR3 spans 15 residues. CDR3 nucleotide sequence: TGTGCCAGCAGCCTGAGACAGGGTCTGGGCACTGAAGCTTTCTTT. This gives the protein CASSLRQGLGTEAFF.

This chain links TRBV14 with TRBJ2-7; possible D gene TRBD2, 6 bases. The CDR3 sequence is 18 residues long. Germline CDR1 reads SGHDN; CDR2 reads FVKESK. Trimming stripped 0 bases from V and 5 bases from J, with 23 bases between. This CDR3 is CASSQDVRETRNSDEQYF. DNA for the CDR3: TGTGCCAGCAGCCAAGATGTCCGCGAGACTAGGAATTCCGACGAGCAGTACTTC. The full variable domain, rest sourced from reference TRBV14 and TRBJ2-7, is EAGVTQFPSHSVIEKGQTVTLRCDPISGHDNLYWYRRVMGKEIKFLLHFVKESKQDESGMPNNRFLAERTGGTYSTLKVQPAELEDSGVYFCASSQDVRETRNSDEQYFGPGTRLTVT.

The V and J genes are TRBV6-2 or TRBV6-3 and TRBJ2-7, with 7 bases that match TRBD1. J was trimmed by 4 bases and V by 6 bases; bases with no gene match: 27. Germline CDR1 is MNHEY and CDR2 is SVGEGT. CDR3 length: 20 amino acids. The CDR3 DNA reads as TGTGCCAGCAGCCCCCAGTCCAGACCGAGGGGGCTAGCCCTATTTTACGAGCAGTACTTC. The encoded protein is CASSPQSRPRGLALFYEQYF.

The chain employs TRBV11-2 and TRBJ2-7; D call uncertain. The CDR3 is 15 amino acids. The germline V and J ends were trimmed by 0 bases and 3 bases, with 12 bases remaining between them. The germline V gene encodes CDR1 SGHAT and CDR2 FQNNGV. CDR3 bases: TGTGCCAGCAGCTTAGACTTGACCAAAAACTACGAGCAGTACTTC. Translating it yields CASSLDLTKNYEQYF. Full variable domain (remainder filled in from reference TRBV11-2 and TRBJ2-7): EAGVAQSPRYKIIEKRQSVAFWCNPISGHATLYWYQQILGQGPKLLIQFQNNGVVDDSQLPKDRFSAERLKGVDSTLKIQPAKLEDSAVYLCASSLDLTKNYEQYFGPGTRLTVT.

This chain joins TRBV5-1 and TRBJ2-3; TRBD1 agrees at 7 bases. From germline, CDR1 is SGHRS and CDR2 YFSETQ. The V gene end was trimmed by 3 bases and the J gene end by 1 base; junction bases not matched to a gene: 5. The CDR3 contains 15 residues. CDR3 coding DNA: TGCGCCAGCAGCTACAGGGGTTTAGGCACAGATACGCAGTATTTT. Its protein is CASSYRGLGTDTQYF.

The chain is built from TRBV11-2 and TRBJ2-5; 11 nucleotides line up with TRBD2. This CDR3 has 16 residues. CDR1 is SGHAT, CDR2 FQNNGV, per germline. The junction had 10 bases not matched to a gene; V was cut back by 6 bases and J by 4 bases. The DNA for the CDR3 is TGTGCCAGCAGATCACTAGCGGGGGACCACCGAGAGACCCAGTACTTC. Translation gives CASRSLAGDHRETQYF.

This clonotype was recorded at least ten times. This sequence joins TRBV5-1 and TRBJ2-1; D gene uncertain. Trimming removed 5 bases at V and 15 bases at J, with 15 bases between. Germline V lookup: CDR1 SGHRS, CDR2 YFSETQ. The CDR3 length is 11 residues. The CDR3 region is CASRIGQEWFF. CDR3 coding DNA: TGCGCCAGCAGAATAGGTCAAGAGTGGTTCTTC.

The sample holds many counts of this clonotype. This chain connects TRBV12-3 or TRBV12-4 to TRBJ2-7; 7 nucleotides align to TRBD1. V was pared by 1 base and J by 7 bases, with 10 bases of the junction left unmatched. The CDR3 is made up of 15 amino acids. The CDR3 region is CASSLEVDRATEQYF. The CDR3 DNA follows: TGTGCCAGCAGTTTAGAAGTCGACAGGGCTACGGAGCAGTACTTC.

The chain joins TRBV10-3 to TRBJ2-1, with 8 bases identical to TRBD2. The CDR3 covers 17 residues. Unmatched junction bases numbered 6, after V lost 0 bases and J lost 2 bases. The V gene's germline CDR1 is ENHRY and CDR2 SYGVKD. CDR3 in DNA: TGTGCCATCAGTGAGTCGCACCCGGGACTAGCCTACAATGAGCAGTTCTTC. Translated: CAISESHPGLAYNEQFF.

This chain links TRBV21-1 with TRBJ2-1. TRBV21-1 is termed a pseudogene. The CDR3 contains 16 residues. Here the CDR3 DNA reads TGTGCCAGCAGCAAAGTTTCCCCGAGCTCCTACAATGAGCAGTTCTTC. It yields the protein CASSKVSPSSYNEQFF.

V usage is TRBV29-1 and J usage is TRBJ2-7, with a possible D match to TRBD1 (6 bases). The CDR3 is made up of 13 amino acids. Trimming took 7 bases from V and 7 from J, leaving 20 bases between them. Germline CDR1 reads SQVTM; CDR2 reads ANQGSEA. The CDR3 sequence is CSASTGPLGEQYF. CDR3 sequence (DNA): TGCAGCGCCTCCACAGGGCCCCTGGGGGAGCAGTACTTC.

This clonotype has a count of ten or more. The J gene is TRBJ2-1, the V gene TRBV27; 7 positions match TRBD1. Germline lookup yields CDR1 MNHEY and CDR2 SMNVEV (reference sequence). There are 14 residues in the CDR3. The V and J ends lost 5 bases and 4 bases, in that order; junction bases with no gene match: 5. CDR3 sequence (DNA): TGTGCCAGCAGTCCCGACAGGGCTTACAATGAGCAGTTCTTC. Its protein product is CASSPDRAYNEQFF.

V gene TRBV10-3 combines with J gene TRBJ2-5, with a tentative D call TRBD1 (5 bases). This CDR3 has 16 residues. Germline CDR1 is ENHRY and CDR2 is SYGVKD. With 4 bases removed from V and 2 bases from J, the gap between germline ends came to 17 bases. The CDR3 DNA reads TGTGCCATCAGTGCAAGATCCGTGGCAGGGCAAGAGACCCAGTACTTC. This gives the protein CAISARSVAGQETQYF.

This clonotype was seen a handful of times. This chain uses TRBV10-3 with TRBJ2-7; possible D gene TRBD1, 5 bases. The CDR3 length is 16 residues. Germline V CDR1 and CDR2: ENHRY, SYGVKD. Trimming took off 3 bases at V and 1 base at J, with 16 bases between the two ends. The CDR3 here is CAISEGSAGNSYEQYF. DNA for the CDR3: TGTGCCATCAGTGAAGGGTCGGCAGGGAATTCCTACGAGCAGTACTTC.

V and J are TRBV5-1 and TRBJ2-1; TRBD1 matches at 7 bases. Trimming at V came to 2 bases and at J to 6 bases, leaving 8 bases not matched to a gene. The CDR3 is 15 residues long. Germline V CDR1 and CDR2: SGHRS, YFSETQ. CDR3 residues: CASSFGQGDTNEQFF. For the CDR3, the DNA is TGCGCCAGCAGCTTTGGGCAGGGGGATACCAATGAGCAGTTCTTC.

This sequence joins TRBV19 and TRBJ2-7; D is undetermined. The V end lost 3 bases, the J end lost 0 bases, and 9 bases lay between the germline ends. CDR3 length equals 14 residues. From germline, CDR1 is LNHDA and CDR2 SQIVND (reference sequence). CDR3 amino acids: CASSIVGISYEQYF. The DNA for the CDR3 is TGTGCCAGTAGTATTGTGGGAATCTCCTACGAGCAGTACTTC.

This clonotype was seen many times. V usage is TRBV29-1 and J usage is TRBJ2-7; D is possibly TRBD1 or TRBD2 (6 bases each). Germline V lookup: CDR1 SQVTM, CDR2 ANQGSEA. The CDR3 spans 14 residues. V lost 6 bases to trimming and J lost 2 bases, with 17 bases between them. CDR3 DNA sequence: TGCAGCGTCCGAGGGGGGTATTTCCCCTACGAGCAGTACTTC. This encodes CSVRGGYFPYEQYF.

The chain combines TRBV28 with TRBJ2-7; TRBD1 is a possible D gene (5 bases). This CDR3 is 14 amino acids long. In germline, CDR1 is MDHEN, CDR2 SYDVKM. Trimming pared 6 bases from V and 3 bases from J, leaving 15 bases between. CDR3 nucleotide sequence: TGTGCCAGCAGACTGGCCCAGGGTTACTACGAGCAGTACTTC. It yields the protein CASRLAQGYYEQYF. The entire variable domain, with the rest obtained from reference TRBV28 and TRBJ2-7, is as follows: DVKVTQSSRYLVKRTGEKVFLECVQDMDHENMFWYRQDPGLGLRLIYFSYDVKMKEKGDIPEGYSVSREKKERFSLILESASTNQTSMYLCASRLAQGYYEQYFGPGTRLTVT.

The chain links TRBV6-2 or TRBV6-3 to TRBJ1-2; 7 positions agree with TRBD1. This CDR3 comprises 13 residues. Looked up from germline, CDR1 is MNHEY and CDR2 is SVGEGT. The ends lost 6 bases at V and 5 bases at J; junction bases unmatched: 6. In DNA, the CDR3 is TGTGCCAGCAGCCACGACAGGGATTATGGCTACACCTTC. It specifies CASSHDRDYGYTF.

This clonotype has a handful of counts. The chain joins TRBV29-1 to TRBJ2-7, with 10 bases that match TRBD2. With V trimmed by 4 bases and J by 2 bases, 5 bases remained unmatched. This CDR3 region has 14 residues. Germline CDR1 and CDR2: SQVTM and ANQGSEA. The CDR3 loop is CSVVVLAGAYEQYF. CDR3 nucleotide sequence: TGCAGCGTTGTGGTGCTAGCGGGAGCCTACGAGCAGTACTTC.

Many counts were recorded for this clonotype. V usage is TRBV24-1 and J usage is TRBJ2-1; D might be TRBD1 or TRBD2, each matching 6 bases. The V gene's germline CDR1 is KGHDR and CDR2 SFDVKD. The CDR3 contains 17 residues. V lost 5 bases and J 1 base, leaving 17 bases between the germline ends. The CDR3 coding sequence is TGTGCCACCAGTGGGGAGGCAGGGGTCTATTCCTACAATGAGCAGTTCTTC. It encodes CATSGEAGVYSYNEQFF.

The chain has TRBV28 and TRBJ2-2, with TRBD2 as a possible D gene (6 bases). The ends were cut back, 6 bases at V and 4 bases at J, with 12 bases in the middle. The CDR3 is made up of 14 amino acids. The germline V gene encodes CDR1 MDHEN and CDR2 SYDVKM. The CDR3 nucleotides read TGTGCCAGCAGACTGACTAGTTCCACCGGGGAGCTGTTTTTT. Translated: CASRLTSSTGELFF.

This chain connects TRBV27 to TRBJ2-1; 7 nucleotides agree with TRBD2. The germline gives CDR1 MNHEY, CDR2 SMNVEV (reference sequence). The trim removed 4 bases at V and 7 bases at J, leaving 7 bases unmatched. The CDR3 spans 14 residues. CDR3 residues: CASSSSPGGNEQFF. CDR3 sequence (DNA): TGTGCCAGCAGTTCCTCTCCCGGGGGGAATGAGCAGTTCTTC.

Details on this clonotype: One junction end disagrees with the germline gene, perhaps due to a read error. The CDR3 coding sequence is TGTGCCATCACTGAGGGGAAAAGCGGGAGTCAGGGTGAGCAGTTCTTC. It yields the protein CAITEGKSGSQGEQFF. The rearrangement uses TRBV10-3 and TRBJ2-1; TRBD2 agrees at 8 bases. Germline V lookup: CDR1 ENHRY, CDR2 SYGVKD. CDR3 length: 16 amino acids.

The chain employs TRBV5-1 and TRBJ2-2, with D uncertain. CDR1 is SGHRS and CDR2 is YFSETQ in the germline V gene. The CDR3 covers 16 residues. V lost 2 bases, J lost 4 bases, and 15 bases lay in between. In DNA, the CDR3 is TGCGCCAGCAGCTTATTATCACAGAGAAGCACCGGGGAGCTGTTTTTT. This sequence encodes CASSLLSQRSTGELFF.

This clonotype has ten or more counts. This sequence joins TRBV20-1 and TRBJ2-1, with D perhaps TRBD1 (6 bases). V lost 6 bases, J lost 7 bases, and 19 bases lay in between. Germline loops: CDR1 DFQATT, CDR2 SNEGSKA (reference sequence). CDR3 length: 14 amino acids. The CDR3 nucleotides are TGCAGTGCAACCGGGACACTGAGGAATAATGAGCAGTTCTTC. It encodes CSATGTLRNNEQFF.

In its sample, this clonotype was seen a few times. The V and J genes are TRBV10-3 and TRBJ1-6; D gene uncertain. V lost 11 bases and J lost 7, with 15 bases in between. Germline lookup yields CDR1 ENHRY and CDR2 SYGVKD. The CDR3 loop spans 13 amino acids. CDR3: CALSPGKNSPLHF. Here the CDR3 DNA reads TGTGCCCTATCACCGGGTAAGAATTCACCCCTCCACTTT.

This clonotype has only a few counts. This chain uses TRBV11-2 with TRBJ2-2; TRBD2 agrees at 12 bases. In germline, CDR1 is SGHAT, CDR2 FQNNGV. The CDR3 sequence is 18 residues long. J lost 6 bases, V lost 5 bases, and 13 bases had no gene match. The CDR3 DNA is TGTGCCAGCAGCCCGGTAGCTAGCGGGGGGGCAGCGTCCGGGGAGCTGTTTTTT. This translates into CASSPVASGGAASGELFF.

This chain uses TRBV7-8 with TRBJ1-4, with unresolved D. This CDR3 has 11 amino acids. Germline V lookup: CDR1 SGHVS, CDR2 FQNEAQ. Trimming removed 3 bases at V and 6 bases at J, with 2 bases between. CDR3 DNA: TGTGCCAGCAGCTTCGATGAAAAACTGTTTTTT. This encodes CASSFDEKLFF.